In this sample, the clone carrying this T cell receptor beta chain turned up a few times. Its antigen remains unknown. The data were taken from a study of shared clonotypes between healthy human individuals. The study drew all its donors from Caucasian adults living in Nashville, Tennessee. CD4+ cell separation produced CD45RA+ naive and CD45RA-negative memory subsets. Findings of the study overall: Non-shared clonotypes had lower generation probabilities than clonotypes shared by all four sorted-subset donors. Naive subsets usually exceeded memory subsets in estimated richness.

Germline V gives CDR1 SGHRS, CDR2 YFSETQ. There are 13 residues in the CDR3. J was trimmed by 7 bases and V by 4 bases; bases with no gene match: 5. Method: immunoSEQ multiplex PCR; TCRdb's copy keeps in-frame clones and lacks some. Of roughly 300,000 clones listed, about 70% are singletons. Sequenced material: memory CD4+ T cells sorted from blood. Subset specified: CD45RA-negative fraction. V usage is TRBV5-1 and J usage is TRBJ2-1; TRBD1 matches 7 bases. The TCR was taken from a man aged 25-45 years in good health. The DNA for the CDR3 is TGCGCCAGCAGCGCACTGACAGGGAATGAGCAGTTCTTC. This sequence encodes CASSALTGNEQFF.